This T cell receptor beta chain was identified during a study of spatial heterogeneity in lung cancer (dated by TCRdb to the late 2010s). Study-wide context: Beta-chain transcripts were consistently detected in greater numbers than alpha-chain transcripts, which likely reflects a higher abundance of beta-chain transcripts. In tumor regions, TCR transcript counts showed a strong correlation with a T cell transcriptional module score from matched bulk RNA-seq. In the raw uncorrected reads, each unique combination of TCR and UMI appeared more than ten times on average. TCR repertoire features were related to nonsynonymous mutation counts determined by whole-exome sequencing of tumor tissue. At surgery, some 200 tumor regions, around 68 matched nontumor lung samples and 56 PBMC samples were TCR-sequenced for both alpha and beta chains. In non-small cell lung cancer, the study made a quantitative comparison of TCR alpha and beta repertoires among multiple tumor regions, matched nontumor lung and blood.

This clonotype was seen repeatedly, ten times or more. What this receptor recognizes is not known. No much larger clonotype is one base removed from it; base qualities were not supplied. Points the paper makes about the study in general: Counts of ubiquitous and regional expanded TCRs correlated with counts of ubiquitous and regional nonsynonymous mutations, respectively. The tumor nonsynonymous mutation count correlated with the number of expanded alpha and beta TCRs within the tumor. TCR-seq coverage of tumor T cells was estimated to be only roughly 7% for alpha chains and 13% for beta chains. Confirming at a functional level the hypothesis that regional TCRs recognize regional mutations was considered to require additional single-cell paired TCR alpha and beta sequencing.

The method behind the library was 5' RACE. Data came from a NextSeq 500. The TCR library protocol attached a unique molecular identifier to each TCR cDNA molecule to allow correction of PCR and sequencing errors. In the authors' own workflow: TCR identification, UMI-based error correction and CDR3 extraction were all carried out with Decombinator tools. TCRs above a frequency of 2 per 1,000, corresponding to the top 1% of the tumor frequency distribution, were defined as expanded. Expanded tumor TCRs statistically deemed absent (corrected P<0.05) from at least one tumor region were classed as regional, and all other expanded tumor TCRs were classed as ubiquitous. Renyi diversity was computed with the R vegan package after each repertoire had been subsampled 100 times to 5,000 TCRs. CDR3 similarity networks were constructed using string-kernel similarity of amino acid triplets, with links drawn between CDR3s whose pairwise similarity was above 0.82. Using fastp trimming at Q25 and MiXCR clonotype assembly, TCRdb reanalyzed the public sequencing data and kept in-frame beta chains. All rows with the same CDR3 protein become a single entry with the most common DNA and genes. Clone size and V and J calls follow TCRdb, not the original study. This sample holds around 13,000 distinct CDR3 sequences; around 5% were observed only once. The ten biggest clones cover about 35% of the sample.

Sample time point, as interpreted from the label and publication: sample taken at primary tumor resection. The donors were 72 patients from the lung TRACERx cohort who had early-stage, untreated non-small cell lung cancer. Without any cell sorting, TCR sequencing was performed on whole RNA extracted either from tumor and nontumor lung tissue or from cryopreserved PBMC samples. Only patients for whom sufficient RNA was available from at least two tumor regions were selected for TCR sequencing. Before selection, tumor and adjacent nontumor lung specimens were reviewed by a lung pathologist. The source of this sequence is a male donor with early-stage non-small cell lung cancer. The sequencing used lung tumor tissue, collected at surgery.

The CDR3 amino acid sequence is: CASSLVADQMGYTF. Read as DNA, the sequence is TGTGCCAGCAGCTTAGTTGCGGACCAAATGGGCTACACCTTC. This chain joins TRBV7-8 to TRBJ1-2, with the D gene uncertain. A distance of 14 bases separates the germline ends of V and J, which lose 1 base and 8 bases respectively. Reading the germline V gene gives CDR1 SGHVS and CDR2 FQNEAQ. There are 14 amino acids in the CDR3, from cysteine to phenylalanine inclusive. Solely the CDR3 DNA is kept, with 42 bases framed from the first base. Full variable domain (CDR3 extended with the reference TRBV7-8 and TRBJ1-2 proteins): GAGVSQSPRYKVAKRGQDVALRCDPISGHVSLFWYQQALGQGPEFLTYFQNEAQLDKSGLPSDRFFAERPEGSVSTLKIQRTQQEDSAVYLCASSLVADQMGYTFGSGTRLTVV.